The T cell receptor beta chain under discussion was sequenced for a study of blood T cell repertoires in COVID-19. Overall study: Acute and convalescent COVID-19 specimens originated in the United States, Italy and Spain. Sample material is recorded as cDNA or gDNA derived from T cells, B-cell-depleted T cells, or PBMCs.

In the study's own analysis: Nucleated cell counts were estimated from reference gene primer amplification. The assay was immunoSEQ multiplex PCR, and TCRdb's table has in-frame clones only and misses some. That table furnishes V, J and clone size, whereas the DNA furnished D and trimming. The data show about 98,000 clones, with around 82% seen just once and approximately 10% held by the top ten. What was sequenced was peripheral blood. This sequence originates from a man aged 70-80 years with active or convalescent COVID-19.

The CDR3 sequence: CASSPFSTGGVNSPLHF. CDR3 sequence (DNA): TGTGCCAGCAGCCCTTTTTCGACAGGGGGGGTTAATTCACCCCTCCACTTT. The chain employs TRBV7-2 and TRBJ1-6; 9 positions match TRBD1. The length of the CDR3 is 17 residues. Trimming at V came to 5 bases and at J to 6 bases, leaving 11 bases not matched to a gene. Per the germline V gene, CDR1 is SGHTA and CDR2 is FQGNSA.